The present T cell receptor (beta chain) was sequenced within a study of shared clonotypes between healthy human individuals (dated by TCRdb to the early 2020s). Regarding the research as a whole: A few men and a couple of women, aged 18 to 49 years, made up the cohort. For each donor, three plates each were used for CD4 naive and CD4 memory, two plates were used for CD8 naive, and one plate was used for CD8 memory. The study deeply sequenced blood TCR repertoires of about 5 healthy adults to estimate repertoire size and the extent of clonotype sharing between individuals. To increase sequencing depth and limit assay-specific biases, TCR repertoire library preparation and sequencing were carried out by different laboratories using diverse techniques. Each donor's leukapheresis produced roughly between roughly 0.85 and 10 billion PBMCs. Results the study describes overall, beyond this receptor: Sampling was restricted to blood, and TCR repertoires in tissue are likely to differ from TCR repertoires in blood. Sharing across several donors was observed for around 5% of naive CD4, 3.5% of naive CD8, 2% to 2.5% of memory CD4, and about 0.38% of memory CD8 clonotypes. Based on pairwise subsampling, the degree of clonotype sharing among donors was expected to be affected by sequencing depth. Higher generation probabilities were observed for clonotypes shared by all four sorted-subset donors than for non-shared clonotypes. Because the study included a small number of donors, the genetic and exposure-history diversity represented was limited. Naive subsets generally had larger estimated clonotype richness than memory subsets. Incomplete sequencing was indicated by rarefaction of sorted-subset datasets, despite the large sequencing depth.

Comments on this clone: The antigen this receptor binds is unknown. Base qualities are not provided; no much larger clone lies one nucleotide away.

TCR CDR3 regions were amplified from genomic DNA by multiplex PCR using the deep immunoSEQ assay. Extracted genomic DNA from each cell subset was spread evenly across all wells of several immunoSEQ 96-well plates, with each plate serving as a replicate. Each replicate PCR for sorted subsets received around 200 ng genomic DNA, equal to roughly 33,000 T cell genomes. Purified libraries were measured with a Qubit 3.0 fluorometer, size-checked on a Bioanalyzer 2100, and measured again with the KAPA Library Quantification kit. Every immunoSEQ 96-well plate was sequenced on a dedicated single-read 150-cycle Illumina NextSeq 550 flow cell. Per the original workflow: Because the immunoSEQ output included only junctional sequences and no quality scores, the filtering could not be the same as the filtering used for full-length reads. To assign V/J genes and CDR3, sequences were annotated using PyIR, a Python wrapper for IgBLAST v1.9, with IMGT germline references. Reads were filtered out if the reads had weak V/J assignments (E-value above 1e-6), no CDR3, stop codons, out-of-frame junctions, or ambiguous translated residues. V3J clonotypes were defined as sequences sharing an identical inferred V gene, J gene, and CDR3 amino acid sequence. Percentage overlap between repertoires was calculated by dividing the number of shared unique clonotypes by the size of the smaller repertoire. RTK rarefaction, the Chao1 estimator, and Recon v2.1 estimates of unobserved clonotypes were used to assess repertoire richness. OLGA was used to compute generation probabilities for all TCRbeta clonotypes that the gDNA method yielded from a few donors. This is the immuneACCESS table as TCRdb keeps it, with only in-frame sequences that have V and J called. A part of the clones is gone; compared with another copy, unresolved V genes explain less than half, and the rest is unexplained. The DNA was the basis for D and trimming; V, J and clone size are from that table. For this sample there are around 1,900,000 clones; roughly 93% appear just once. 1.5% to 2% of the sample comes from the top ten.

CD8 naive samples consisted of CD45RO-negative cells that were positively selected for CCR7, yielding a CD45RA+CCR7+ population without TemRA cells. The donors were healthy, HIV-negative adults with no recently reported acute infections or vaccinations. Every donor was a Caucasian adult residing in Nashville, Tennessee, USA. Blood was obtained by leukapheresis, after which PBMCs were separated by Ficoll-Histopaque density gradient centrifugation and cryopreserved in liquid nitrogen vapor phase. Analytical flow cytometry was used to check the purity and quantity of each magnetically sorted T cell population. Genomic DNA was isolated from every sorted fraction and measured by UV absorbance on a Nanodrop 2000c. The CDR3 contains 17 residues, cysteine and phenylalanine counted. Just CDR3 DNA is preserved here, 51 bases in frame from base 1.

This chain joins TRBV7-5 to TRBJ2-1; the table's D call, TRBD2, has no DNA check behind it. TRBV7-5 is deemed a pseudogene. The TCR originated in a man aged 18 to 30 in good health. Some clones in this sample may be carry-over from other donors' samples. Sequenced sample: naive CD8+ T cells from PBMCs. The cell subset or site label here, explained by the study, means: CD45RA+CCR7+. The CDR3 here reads CARSLRTSGEGVDEQFF. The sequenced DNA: TGTGCCAGAAGCCTACGGACTAGCGGGGAGGGCGTAGATGAGCAGTTCTTC.